Following are 12 T cell receptor beta chains from one sample sequenced in a study of blood T cell repertoires in COVID-19. Clones were sequenced by immunoSEQ multiplex PCR, and TCRdb holds only the in-frame ones, with some missing. The profile covers about 49,000 clones, with more than 75% appearing a single time and over 2% taken by the ten largest. Sequencing input: peripheral blood. Source of these receptors: a woman older than 75 with COVID-19, enrolled during active disease.

V and J are TRBV24-1 and TRBJ2-7; 7 bases are a match to TRBD2. Trimming removed 3 bases from V and 0 bases from J; junction bases left unmatched: 4. Germline loops: CDR1 KGHDR, CDR2 SFDVKD. The CDR3 totals 15 residues. The CDR3 sequence: CATSDPLAGSYEQYF. The CDR3 coding sequence is TGTGCCACCAGTGATCCCTTAGCGGGCTCCTACGAGCAGTACTTC.

This clone came up once. The rearrangement uses TRBV19 and TRBJ1-1; 11 bases are a match to TRBD1. The V segment lost 3 bases and the J segment 10 bases; nucleotides outside the gene matches: 13. Per germline, CDR1 LNHDA and CDR2 SQIVND (reference sequence). The CDR3 covers 16 residues. The CDR3 protein is CASSMGTGGINNRAFF. Written as DNA, the CDR3 is TGTGCCAGTAGTATGGGGACAGGGGGAATTAATAATCGAGCTTTCTTT.

The chain joins TRBV18 to TRBJ1-6; 7 bases fit TRBD1. The J segment lost 0 bases and the V segment lost 4 bases, leaving 18 bases of the junction unmatched. Germline assignment: CDR1 KGHSH and CDR2 LQKENI. The CDR3 contains 21 residues. This chain's CDR3 is CASSLYTTGKSLSSYNSPLHF. The CDR3 DNA reads as TGTGCCAGCTCACTATACACGACAGGGAAAAGTCTTAGCTCCTATAATTCACCCCTCCACTTT. Complete variable domain (other parts from reference TRBV18 and TRBJ1-6): NAGVMQNPRHLVRRRGQEARLRCSPMKGHSHVYWYRQLPEEGLKFMVYLQKENIIDESGMPKERFSAEFPKEGPSILRIQQVVRGDSAAYFCASSLYTTGKSLSSYNSPLHFGNGTRLTVT.

In this sample, this clone turned up once. The chain has TRBV5-6 and TRBJ1-4; no clear D. V shed 3 bases and J shed 7 bases, with 13 bases lying between them. The CDR3 loop spans 14 amino acids. Germline V lookup: CDR1 SGHDT, CDR2 YYEEEE. CDR3 sequence (DNA): TGTGCCAGCAGCTCCCCCCTAACCGCTGAAAAACTGTTTTTT. It specifies CASSSPLTAEKLFF.

The J gene is TRBJ1-4, the V gene TRBV4-1; 10 nucleotides align to TRBD1. CDR1 and CDR2 (germline): MGHRA, YSYEKL. The V segment lost 2 bases and the J segment 8 bases; nucleotides outside the gene matches: 14. CDR3 length: 18 residues. CDR3 nucleotide sequence: TGCGCCAGCAGCCAACAAGAGTACCGGACAGGGGGATTGGAAAAACTGTTTTTT. Residues: CASSQQEYRTGGLEKLFF.

V usage is TRBV28 and J usage is TRBJ2-7; TRBD1 matches at 7 bases. The CDR3 loop spans 14 amino acids. Germline CDR1 MDHEN, CDR2 SYDVKM. The V and J ends lost 7 bases and 2 bases, in that order; junction bases with no gene match: 8. DNA of the CDR3: TGTGCCAGCATCCAGACAGGGAGAGCCTACGAGCAGTACTTC. Translating it yields CASIQTGRAYEQYF.

The gene calls are TRBV28 and TRBJ2-2; the D gene is possibly TRBD2 (6 bases). This CDR3 region has 13 residues. Per the germline V gene, CDR1 is MDHEN and CDR2 is SYDVKM. V lost 6 bases and J lost 7, with 12 bases in between. CDR3 loop: CASSPWRVGELFF. The CDR3 DNA sequence: TGTGCCAGCAGCCCATGGAGGGTCGGGGAGCTGTTTTTT.

The V gene is TRBV2, the J gene TRBJ1-4, with D perhaps TRBD1 (6 bases). Trimming pared 6 bases from V and 0 bases from J, leaving 11 bases between. Per germline, CDR1 SNHLY and CDR2 FYNNEI. The CDR3 extends over 15 amino acids. Here the CDR3 reads CASSGNRATNEKLFF. Here the CDR3 DNA reads TGTGCCAGCAGCGGGAACAGGGCAACTAATGAAAAACTGTTTTTT.

This clone was observed a handful of times. This rearrangement joins TRBV19 to TRBJ1-1; tentatively, D is TRBD1 (6 bases). This CDR3 spans 16 amino acids. Germline CDR1 reads LNHDA; CDR2 reads SQIVND (reference sequence). V shed 5 bases and J shed 4 bases, with 20 bases lying between them. CDR3: CASSEDSRLLSTEAFF. CDR3 bases: TGTGCCAGTAGTGAGGACAGCCGGCTGCTGAGCACTGAAGCTTTCTTT.

This chain uses TRBV20-1 with TRBJ2-7, with a possible D match to TRBD1 (5 bases). Trimming pared 4 bases from V and 6 bases from J, leaving 10 bases between. Germline values: CDR1 DFQATT, CDR2 SNEGSKA (reference sequence). This CDR3 contains 11 residues. The CDR3 region is CSAKGYPEQYF. The CDR3 nucleotides read TGCAGTGCTAAGGGGTACCCCGAGCAGTACTTC.

This clone was observed a few times. The chain joins TRBV2 to TRBJ2-5; 7 bases are a match to TRBD2. Germline V gives CDR1 SNHLY, CDR2 FYNNEI. The CDR3 covers 15 residues. The V gene end was trimmed by 6 bases and the J gene end by 8 bases; junction bases not matched to a gene: 15. The CDR3 DNA reads as TGTGCCAGCAGGGACCCTTTGCGGGAGTGGGTAACCCAGTACTTC. Translation: CASRDPLREWVTQYF.

This clone is labeled medium-sized. The genes are TRBV5-4 and TRBJ1-2; TRBD1 might be the D (6 bases). CDR3 length equals 14 residues. The V gene's germline CDR1 is SGHNT and CDR2 YYREEE (reference sequence). The V end lost 4 bases, the J end lost 4 bases, and 14 bases lay between the germline ends. The CDR3 DNA sequence: TGTGCCAGCAGCCCAACTACAGGGTCCTATGGCTACACCTTC. This translates into CASSPTTGSYGYTF.